This TCR beta chain was identified during a study of cytomegalovirus exposure and HLA in healthy donors. The CDR3 has 16 amino acids. Between the trimmed V and J ends, which lost 4 bases and 4 bases, there was a span of 20 bases. Germline V CDR1 and CDR2: SGHAT, FQDESV (reference sequence). PCR amplification relied on 60 Vbeta primers (plus 13 Jbeta primers). TCRdb keeps only in-frame clones here, not all; method: immunoSEQ multiplex PCR. The repertoire holds more than 150,000 clones, with around 77% as singletons. The chain joins TRBV11-1 to TRBJ2-7; TRBD2 is a possible D gene (6 bases). The clonotype originates from a woman in her twenties or thirties in good health and CMV-seronegative. Specimen: PBMCs. The CDR3 DNA reads as TGTGCCAGCAGCTCTACTCGGCGGGGTGTAATTTACGAGCAGTACTTC. Translation gives CASSSTRRGVIYEQYF. The variable domain in full, completed from reference TRBV11-1 and TRBJ2-7, reads EAEVAQSPRYKITEKSQAVAFWCDPISGHATLYWYRQILGQGPELLVQFQDESVVDDSQLPKDRFSAERLKGVDSTLKIQPAELGDSAMYLCASSSTRRGVIYEQYFGPGTRLTVT.